Below are 23 T cell receptor beta chains sequenced from a single sample in a study of blood T cell repertoires in COVID-19. The repertoire was sequenced with immunoSEQ multiplex PCR; TCRdb's copy has only in-frame clones and lacks some. The sample includes about 100,000 clones, more than 70% of them seen just once. Sequenced sample: peripheral blood. Receptors originate from a human donor in a cohort sampled during active COVID-19.

In this sample, this clone turned up once. The chain recombines TRBV5-1 with TRBJ2-1; D perhaps matches TRBD1 (6 bases). Germline assignment: CDR1 SGHRS and CDR2 YFSETQ. This CDR3 spans 16 amino acids. With 0 bases removed from V and 3 bases from J, the gap between germline ends came to 13 bases. CDR3 coding DNA: TGCGCCAGCAGCTTGGGAGGGGGTGTAGGCTACAATGAGCAGTTCTTC. It encodes CASSLGGGVGYNEQFF.

V and J are TRBV5-6 and TRBJ2-7, with 8 nucleotides matching TRBD2. The CDR3 spans 14 residues. V lost 2 bases, J lost 4 bases, and 5 bases stayed unmatched. Germline V CDR1 and CDR2: SGHDT, YYEEEE. The DNA of the CDR3 is TGTGCCAGCAGCTTAAGCGGGAGTTTGTACGAGCAGTACTTC. This sequence encodes CASSLSGSLYEQYF.

V is TRBV20-1 and J is TRBJ2-1; D may be TRBD2 (6 bases). Germline CDR1 reads DFQATT; CDR2 reads SNEGSKA (reference sequence). V was shortened by 3 bases and J by 7 bases, with 10 bases between the two germline ends. The CDR3 runs to 12 residues. The CDR3 here is CSASQGGNEQFF. The CDR3 coding sequence is TGCAGTGCTAGTCAGGGAGGAAATGAGCAGTTCTTC.

V gene TRBV5-1 combines with J gene TRBJ2-3; possible D gene TRBD2, 6 bases. This CDR3 spans 16 amino acids. Germline CDR1 SGHRS, CDR2 YFSETQ. V gave up 4 bases and J gave up 1 base, with 16 bases separating them. The CDR3 bases are TGCGCCAGCAGCCTACAGACTAGTATGGGCACAGATACGCAGTATTTT. It encodes CASSLQTSMGTDTQYF.

This clone has a single count. This sequence joins TRBV24-1 and TRBJ2-2; 10 positions agree with TRBD2. Losses at the gene ends were 4 bases for V and 4 bases for J; bases not matched to a gene: 8. In germline, CDR1 is KGHDR, CDR2 SFDVKD. The CDR3 has 17 residues. CDR3 in amino acids: CATSDSSGRGVTGELFF. The CDR3 DNA follows: TGTGCCACCAGTGACTCTAGCGGGAGAGGCGTCACCGGGGAGCTGTTTTTT.

The J gene is TRBJ1-6, the V gene TRBV18; a possible D gene is TRBD1 (6 bases). The CDR3 runs to 16 residues. Trimming removed 5 bases from V and 0 bases from J, with 11 bases in between. Per the germline V gene, CDR1 is KGHSH and CDR2 is LQKENI. The CDR3 protein is CASSLGQSSYNSPLHF. CDR3 DNA: TGTGCCAGCTCATTAGGACAGAGCTCCTATAATTCACCCCTCCACTTT.

The chain recombines TRBV27 with TRBJ2-3; 9 positions agree with TRBD2. V shed 2 bases and J 2 bases; nucleotides not matched to a gene: 5. This CDR3 has 16 residues. In germline, CDR1 is MNHEY, CDR2 SMNVEV (reference sequence). The CDR3 bases are TGTGCCAGCAGTTTAATGGCTAGCGGGGCCACAGATACGCAGTATTTT. Amino acid sequence: CASSLMASGATDTQYF.

This clone was counted once. This chain connects TRBV9 to TRBJ2-5; 7 bases align to TRBD1. V trimming: 0 bases; J trimming: 7 bases; junction bases outside the gene matches: 9. Germline values: CDR1 SGDLS, CDR2 YYNGEE. CDR3 length: 15 amino acids. The CDR3 here is CASSVGGTEERTQYF. CDR3 DNA sequence: TGTGCCAGCAGCGTAGGAGGGACAGAAGAGAGGACCCAGTACTTC.

This clone has a handful of counts. This chain uses TRBV21-1 with TRBJ2-1; the table calls TRBD2, which could not be checked here. TRBV21-1 is marked as a pseudogene. The CDR3 extends over 16 amino acids. CDR3: CARKELAGGPWNEQFF. CDR3 nucleotides: TGTGCCAGAAAGGAACTAGCGGGAGGGCCTTGGAATGAGCAGTTCTTC.

This clone was detected only once. The junction does not match germline at one end; this may be a read error. In DNA, the CDR3 is TGTGTCAGCAGTTACAAGGGACAAACCCACACCTTC. This sequence encodes CVSSYKGQTHTF. This chain joins TRBV6-5 and TRBJ1-2; D possibly corresponds to TRBD1 (6 bases). The CDR3 extends over 12 amino acids. Germline CDR1 and CDR2: MNHEY and SVGAGI.

The chain joins TRBV5-4 to TRBJ2-1, with TRBD1 identical over 12 bases. The junction had 7 bases not matched to a gene; V was cut back by 5 bases and J by 7 bases. This CDR3 comprises 15 residues. Germline lookup yields CDR1 SGHNT and CDR2 YYREEE (reference sequence). The CDR3 sequence: CASSPGTGGRNEQFF. CDR3 bases: TGTGCCAGCAGTCCCGGGACAGGGGGCAGGAATGAGCAGTTCTTC.

This chain links TRBV28 with TRBJ2-3, with 7 bases matching TRBD2. This CDR3 has 14 residues. The V and J ends lost 7 bases and 3 bases, in that order; junction bases with no gene match: 7. CDR1 and CDR2 from the germline V gene are MDHEN and SYDVKM. CDR3 bases: TGTGCCAGCAAACCGGGACTAACAACAGATACGCAGTATTTT. Residues: CASKPGLTTDTQYF.

The gene calls are TRBV3-1 (or the pseudogene TRBV3-2) and TRBJ1-1; 7 bases are shared with TRBD1. The germline gives CDR1 LGHDT, CDR2 YNNKEL (reference sequence). V dropped 4 bases and J dropped 5; count of bases not matched to a gene: 10. The CDR3 has 15 amino acids. The CDR3 region has the DNA TGTGCCAGCAGCCTCAGGACAGGAAGAGGGACTGAAGCTTTCTTT. Its translation: CASSLRTGRGTEAFF.

CDR3 sequence reads: CASSPLPHFTEAFF. The DNA of the CDR3 is TGCGCCAGCAGCCCCCTTCCCCACTTCACTGAAGCTTTCTTT. The chain carries TRBV5-1 and TRBJ1-1; D is uncertain. The CDR3 is 14 amino acids. The germline V gene has CDR1 SGHRS and CDR2 YFSETQ. Trimming shortened V by 4 bases and J by 4 bases, and 14 bases separated the two germline ends.

The V and J genes are TRBV27 and TRBJ2-5; the match to TRBD2 covers 13 bases. CDR1 is MNHEY and CDR2 is SMNVEV in the germline V gene (reference sequence). There are 17 residues in the CDR3. After removal of 5 bases from V and 2 bases from J, the junction contained 8 bases not matched to a gene. The CDR3 protein is CASSREPGLAGQETQYF. CDR3 sequence (DNA): TGTGCCAGCAGTCGTGAGCCGGGACTAGCGGGGCAAGAGACCCAGTACTTC.

This clone was seen a few times. The rearrangement uses TRBV9 and TRBJ1-1; tentatively, D is TRBD1 (6 bases). V shed 0 bases and J shed 3 bases, with 9 bases lying between them. There are 14 residues in the CDR3. Germline V gene data show CDR1 as SGDLS and CDR2 as YYNGEE. The CDR3 coding sequence is TGTGCCAGCAGCGTAGGGGCAGGGGACACTGAAGCTTTCTTT. This codes for CASSVGAGDTEAFF.

The chain links TRBV5-1 to TRBJ2-1; TRBD1 matches 7 bases. The CDR3 runs to 15 residues. V trimming: 4 bases; J trimming: 0 bases; junction bases outside the gene matches: 4. Germline V gene sequence: CDR1 SGHRS, CDR2 YFSETQ. CDR3 in DNA: TGCGCCAGCAGCGCGGACAGGCGCTCCTACAATGAGCAGTTCTTC. Protein: CASSADRRSYNEQFF.

The V gene is TRBV19, the J gene TRBJ2-5; 11 bases line up with TRBD2. The CDR3 runs 16 residues. V lost 5 bases to trimming and J lost 5 bases; unmatched junction nucleotides: 10. Germline loops: CDR1 LNHDA, CDR2 SQIVND (reference sequence). The CDR3 spells CASSSSPTSGSETQYF. The CDR3 region has the DNA TGTGCCAGTAGTTCTTCCCCTACTAGCGGGAGCGAGACCCAGTACTTC.

The rearrangement uses TRBV28 and TRBJ2-1; the match to TRBD2 covers 10 bases. Germline V CDR1 and CDR2: MDHEN, SYDVKM. The CDR3 spans 15 residues. Trimming took 3 bases from V and 9 from J; bases not matched to a gene: 8. CDR3 sequence reads: CASSFLSGRQGEQFF. CDR3 coding DNA: TGTGCCAGCAGTTTTCTTAGCGGGAGGCAAGGTGAGCAGTTCTTC.

The chain has TRBV19 and TRBJ1-4, with 9 bases identical to TRBD1. Germline lookup yields CDR1 LNHDA and CDR2 SQIVND (reference sequence). This CDR3 region has 15 residues. V shed 10 bases and J 8 bases; nucleotides not matched to a gene: 14. CDR3 nucleotides: TGTGCCACCAGAGGGACAGGGAAAGGCAGCGAAAAACTGTTTTTT. Protein product: CATRGTGKGSEKLFF.

In this sample, this clone turned up a few times. The chain links TRBV27 to TRBJ2-1, with a weak D call TRBD2 (6 bases). This CDR3 comprises 15 residues. Trimming pared 1 base from V and 0 bases from J, leaving 7 bases between. Germline-derived CDR1 and CDR2 are MNHEY and SMNVEV (reference sequence). CDR3 protein: CASSLYGGSYNEQFF. The CDR3 DNA reads TGTGCCAGCAGTTTATACGGGGGCTCCTACAATGAGCAGTTCTTC.

The gene calls are TRBV27 and TRBJ2-7; the match to TRBD2 covers 11 bases. Trimming cost V 5 bases and J 4 bases; bases outside gene matches: 4. In germline, CDR1 is MNHEY, CDR2 SMNVEV (reference sequence). This CDR3 region has 14 residues. The CDR3 nucleotides are TGTGCCAGCAGTCGGACTAGCGGGTTTTACGAGCAGTACTTC. This translates into CASSRTSGFYEQYF.

V and J are TRBV5-1 and TRBJ2-2; TRBD2 matches at 7 bases. The CDR3 loop spans 16 amino acids. CDR1 is SGHRS, CDR2 YFSETQ, per germline. Trimming at V came to 5 bases and at J to 4 bases, leaving 11 bases not matched to a gene. CDR3 bases: TGCGCCAGCAGGCCCCGGGCTAGCGGTTCCACCGGGGAGCTGTTTTTT. Protein sequence: CASRPRASGSTGELFF.